This TCR beta chain is drawn from a study of shared clonotypes between healthy human individuals (TCRdb year 2020). About the study as a whole: The cohort comprised two women and three men aged 18 to 49 years. Per donor, three plates each were used for CD4 naive and CD4 memory, two for CD8 naive, and one for CD8 memory. To estimate repertoire size and how much clonotypes are shared between individuals, the study performed deep sequencing of blood TCR repertoires from a handful of healthy adults. Different laboratories and diverse techniques were used to prepare libraries and sequence TCR repertoires, to increase sequencing depth and limit assay-specific biases. Between about 0.85 and 9.5 billion PBMCs per donor were obtained by leukapheresis. Findings and caveats that apply to the study as a whole: The genetic and exposure-history diversity represented was limited by the small number of donors. Even with the large sequencing depth, rarefaction of the sorted-subset datasets indicated that sequencing was incomplete. Pairwise subsampling led to the expectation that sequencing depth would affect the degree of clonotype sharing among donors. Naive subsets generally had larger estimated clonotype richness than memory subsets. When four donors were compared, the shared fraction of clonotypes was around 5% for naive CD4, around 4% for naive CD8, roughly 2.5% for memory CD4, and approximately 0.4% for memory CD8. Only blood was sampled, and tissue TCR repertoires likely differ from those in blood. Higher generation probabilities were observed for clonotypes shared by all four sorted-subset donors than for non-shared clonotypes.

About this clone itself: This clone's antigen is unknown. Per-nucleotide qualities are absent, and no much larger clonotype sits a single base away. The same CDR3 can be traced to other DNA sequences in this sample.

Donors were healthy HIV-negative adults with no recently reported acute infections or vaccinations. All donors were Caucasian adults living in Nashville, Tennessee, USA. CD4+ T cells were enriched by magnetic negative selection, after which naive cells were positively selected on CD45RA and the negative fraction was taken as the memory subset. After blood collection by leukapheresis, PBMCs were isolated using Ficoll-Histopaque density gradient centrifugation and then cryopreserved in the vapor phase of liquid nitrogen. Analytical flow cytometry was used to check the purity and quantity of every magnetically sorted T cell population. Each sorted fraction had its genomic DNA isolated and then quantified by UV absorbance on a Nanodrop 2000c. The germline V gene specifies SGHTA as CDR1 and FQGNSA as CDR2. V lost 2 bases and J lost 3 bases; the stretch between them is 11 bases long. Reading from cysteine to phenylalanine, the CDR3 counts 14 amino acids. Just the 42-base CDR3 DNA is kept, in frame starting at base 1.

Using the deep immunoSEQ assay, multiplex PCR amplified TCR CDR3 regions from genomic DNA. Extracted genomic DNA from each cell subset was distributed evenly across all wells of several immunoSEQ 96-well plates, and each plate was treated as a replicate. For sorted subsets, 150 to 250 ng of genomic DNA, equivalent to 25,000 to 35,000 T cell genomes, went into each replicate PCR. Purified libraries were quantified with a Qubit 3.0 fluorometer, sized on a Bioanalyzer 2100, and re-quantified with the KAPA Library Quantification kit. Every immunoSEQ 96-well plate was sequenced on a separate single-read 150-cycle Illumina NextSeq 550 flow cell. As for the authors' bioinformatics: Because the immunoSEQ output held only junctional sequences and lacked quality scores, the filtering could not match the filtering applied to full-length reads. Sequences were annotated with PyIR, a Python wrapper for IgBLAST v1.9, and V/J genes and CDR3 were assigned using IMGT germline references. Any read was removed if the V/J assignment was weak (E-value above 1e-6), the CDR3 was missing, or the read contained stop codons, out-of-frame junctions, or ambiguous translated residues. V3J clonotypes were defined as sequences sharing the same inferred V gene, J gene, and CDR3 amino acid sequence. To compute the percentage overlap between repertoires, the number of shared unique clonotypes was divided by the size of the smaller repertoire. Three approaches were used to assess repertoire richness: RTK rarefaction, the Chao1 estimator, and Recon v2.1 estimates of unobserved clonotypes. Generation probabilities for all TCRbeta clonotypes obtained by the gDNA method from a handful of donors were computed using OLGA. TCRdb limited this immuneACCESS table to in-frame rearrangements with V and J called. A share of clones is missing; checked studies link under half to unresolved V genes, and the rest is unexplained. V, J and clone size derive from that table, while D and trimming were established from the DNA sequence. The sample contains more than 1.2 million clones, less than 99% of them found a single time. The ten top clones hold about 0.35% of the sample.

The sample was naive CD4+ T cells sorted from blood. In light of the paper, this sample's cell subset or site label describes: CD45RA+ positively selected. The clonotype originates from a man aged 30 to 39 in good health. The rearrangement joined TRBV7-2 to TRBJ2-7; the D gene is possibly TRBD1 or TRBD2, with 5 bases matching each. The nucleotides read TGTGCCAGCAGCTTACTCGGGACCGGCTACGAGCAGTACTTC. Its protein reads: CASSLLGTGYEQYF.